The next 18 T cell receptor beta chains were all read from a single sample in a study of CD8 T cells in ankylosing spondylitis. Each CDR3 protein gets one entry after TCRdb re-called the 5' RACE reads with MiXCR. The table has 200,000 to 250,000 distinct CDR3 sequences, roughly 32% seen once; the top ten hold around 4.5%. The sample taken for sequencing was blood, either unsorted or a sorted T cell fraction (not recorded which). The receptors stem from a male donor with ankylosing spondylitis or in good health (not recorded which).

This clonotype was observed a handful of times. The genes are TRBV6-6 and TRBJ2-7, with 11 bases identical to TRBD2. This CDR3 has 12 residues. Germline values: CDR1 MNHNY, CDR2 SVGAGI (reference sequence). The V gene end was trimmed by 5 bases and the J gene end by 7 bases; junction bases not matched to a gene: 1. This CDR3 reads CASSRLAGEQYF. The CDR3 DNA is TGTGCCAGCAGTCGACTAGCGGGGGAGCAGTACTTC.

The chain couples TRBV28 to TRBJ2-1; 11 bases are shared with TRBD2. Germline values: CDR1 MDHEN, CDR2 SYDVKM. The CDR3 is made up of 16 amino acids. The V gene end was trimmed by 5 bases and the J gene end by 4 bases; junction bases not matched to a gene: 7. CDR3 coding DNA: TGTGCCAGCAGTCCCACTCTAGCGGGGGGTTACAATGAGCAGTTCTTC. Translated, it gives CASSPTLAGGYNEQFF. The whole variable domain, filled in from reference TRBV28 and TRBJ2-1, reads DVKVTQSSRYLVKRTGEKVFLECVQDMDHENMFWYRQDPGLGLRLIYFSYDVKMKEKGDIPEGYSVSREKKERFSLILESASTNQTSMYLCASSPTLAGGYNEQFFGPGTRLTVL.

The chain's CDR3 is CASSDSTPSWNTEAFF. The CDR3 bases are TGTGCCAGCAGTGACTCGACACCCAGTTGGAACACTGAAGCTTTCTTT. The gene calls are TRBV6-4 and TRBJ1-1, with D unresolved. The germline V and J ends were trimmed by 0 bases and 1 base, with 12 bases remaining between them. From germline, CDR1 is MRHNA and CDR2 SNTAGT. This CDR3 contains 16 residues.

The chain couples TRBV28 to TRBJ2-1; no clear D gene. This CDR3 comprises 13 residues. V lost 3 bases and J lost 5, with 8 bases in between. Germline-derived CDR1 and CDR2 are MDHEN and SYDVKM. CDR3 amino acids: CASSLTPNNEQFF. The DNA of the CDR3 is TGTGCCAGCAGTTTGACACCAAACAATGAGCAGTTCTTC.

The CDR3 sequence is CASSKGVPPNQYF. The CDR3 nucleotides are TGTGCCAGCAGCAAAGGGGTCCCCCCGAATCAGTACTTC. The V and J genes are TRBV28 and TRBJ2-4, with D perhaps TRBD1 (5 bases). The CDR3 is 13 amino acids. Germline CDR1 is MDHEN and CDR2 is SYDVKM. Between the trimmed V and J ends, which lost 6 bases and 12 bases, there was a span of 18 bases.

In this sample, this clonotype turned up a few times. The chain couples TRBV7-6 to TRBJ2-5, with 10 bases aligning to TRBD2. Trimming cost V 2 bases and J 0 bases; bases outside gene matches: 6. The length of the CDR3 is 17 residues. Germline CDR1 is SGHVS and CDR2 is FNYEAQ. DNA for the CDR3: TGTGCCAGCAGCTTAAGGTTTAGCGGGGGGAACCAAGAGACCCAGTACTTC. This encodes CASSLRFSGGNQETQYF.

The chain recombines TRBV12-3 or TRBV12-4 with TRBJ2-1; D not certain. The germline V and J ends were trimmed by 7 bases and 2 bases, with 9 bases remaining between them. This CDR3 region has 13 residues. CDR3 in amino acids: CASKVRTYNEQFF. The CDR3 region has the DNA TGTGCCAGCAAGGTTCGGACCTACAATGAGCAGTTCTTC.

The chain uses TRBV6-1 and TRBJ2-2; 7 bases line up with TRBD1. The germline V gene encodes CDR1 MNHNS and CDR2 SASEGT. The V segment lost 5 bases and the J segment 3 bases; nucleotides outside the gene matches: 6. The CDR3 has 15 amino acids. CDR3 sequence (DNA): TGTGCCAGCAGTCTGACCACAGGGGACACCGGGGAGCTGTTTTTT. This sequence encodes CASSLTTGDTGELFF.

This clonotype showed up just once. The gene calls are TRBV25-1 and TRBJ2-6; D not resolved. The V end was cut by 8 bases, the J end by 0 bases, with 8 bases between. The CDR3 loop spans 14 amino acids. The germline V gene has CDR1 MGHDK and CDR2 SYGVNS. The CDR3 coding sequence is TGTGCCAGCCTTAAGAGCTCTGGGGCCAACGTCCTGACTTTC. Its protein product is CASLKSSGANVLTF.

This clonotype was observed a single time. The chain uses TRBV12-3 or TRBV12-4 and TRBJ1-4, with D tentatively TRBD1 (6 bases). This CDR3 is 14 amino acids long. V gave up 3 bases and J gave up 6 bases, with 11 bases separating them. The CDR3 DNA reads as TGTGCCAGCAGTTTGGGGGCGGGAGATGAAAAACTGTTTTTT. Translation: CASSLGAGDEKLFF.

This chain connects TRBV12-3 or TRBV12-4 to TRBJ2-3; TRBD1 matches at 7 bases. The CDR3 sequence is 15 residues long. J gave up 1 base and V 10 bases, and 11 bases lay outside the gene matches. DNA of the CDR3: TGTGCCACCGCCATCGGACAGGTCGGCACAGATACGCAGTATTTT. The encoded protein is CATAIGQVGTDTQYF.

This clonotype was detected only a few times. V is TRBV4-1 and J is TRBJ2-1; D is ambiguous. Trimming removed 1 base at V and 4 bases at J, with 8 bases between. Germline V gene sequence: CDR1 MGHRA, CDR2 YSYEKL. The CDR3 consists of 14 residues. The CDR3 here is CASSQVGIYNEQFF. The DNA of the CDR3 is TGCGCCAGCAGCCAAGTCGGCATTTACAATGAGCAGTTCTTC.

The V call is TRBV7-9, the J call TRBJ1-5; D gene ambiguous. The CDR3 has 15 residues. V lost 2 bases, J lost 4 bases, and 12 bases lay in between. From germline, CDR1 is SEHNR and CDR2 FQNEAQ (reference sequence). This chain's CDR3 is CASSLTGVGNQPQHF. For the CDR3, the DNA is TGTGCCAGCAGCTTAACCGGGGTAGGTAATCAGCCCCAGCATTTT.

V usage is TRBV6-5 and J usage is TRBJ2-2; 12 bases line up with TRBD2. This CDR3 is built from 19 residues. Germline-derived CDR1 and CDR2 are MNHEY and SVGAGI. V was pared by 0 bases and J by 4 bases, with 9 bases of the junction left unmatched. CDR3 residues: CASSYSFLAGGPGTGELFF. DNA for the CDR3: TGTGCCAGCAGTTACTCGTTCCTAGCGGGGGGGCCTGGCACCGGGGAGCTGTTTTTT.

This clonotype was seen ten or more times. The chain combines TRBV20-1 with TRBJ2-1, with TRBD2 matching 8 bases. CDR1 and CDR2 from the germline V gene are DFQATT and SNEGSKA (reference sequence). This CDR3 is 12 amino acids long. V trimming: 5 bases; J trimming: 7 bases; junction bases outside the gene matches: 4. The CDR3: CSASTSGNEQFF. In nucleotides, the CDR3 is TGCAGTGCTTCCACTAGCGGAAATGAGCAGTTCTTC.

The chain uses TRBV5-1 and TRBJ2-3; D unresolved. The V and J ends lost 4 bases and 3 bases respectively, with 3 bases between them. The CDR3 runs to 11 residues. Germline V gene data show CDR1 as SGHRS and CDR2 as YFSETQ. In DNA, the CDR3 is TGCGCCAGCAGCATTACAGATACGCAGTATTTT. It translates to CASSITDTQYF.

The CDR3 protein is CASSKRQSKAYEQYF. CDR3 nucleotides: TGTGCCAGCTCGAAACGACAGAGCAAAGCCTACGAGCAGTACTTC. V is TRBV18 and J is TRBJ2-7, with D possibly matching TRBD1 (5 bases). The ends were cut back, 6 bases at V and 2 bases at J, with 17 bases in the middle. Germline CDR1 KGHSH, CDR2 LQKENI. This CDR3 comprises 15 residues.

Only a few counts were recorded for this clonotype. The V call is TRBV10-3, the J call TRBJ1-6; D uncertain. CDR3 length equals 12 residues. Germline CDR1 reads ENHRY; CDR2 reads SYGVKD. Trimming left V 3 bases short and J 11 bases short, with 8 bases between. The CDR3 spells CAISERDPPLHF. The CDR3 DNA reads TGTGCCATCAGTGAACGGGATCCACCCCTCCACTTT.